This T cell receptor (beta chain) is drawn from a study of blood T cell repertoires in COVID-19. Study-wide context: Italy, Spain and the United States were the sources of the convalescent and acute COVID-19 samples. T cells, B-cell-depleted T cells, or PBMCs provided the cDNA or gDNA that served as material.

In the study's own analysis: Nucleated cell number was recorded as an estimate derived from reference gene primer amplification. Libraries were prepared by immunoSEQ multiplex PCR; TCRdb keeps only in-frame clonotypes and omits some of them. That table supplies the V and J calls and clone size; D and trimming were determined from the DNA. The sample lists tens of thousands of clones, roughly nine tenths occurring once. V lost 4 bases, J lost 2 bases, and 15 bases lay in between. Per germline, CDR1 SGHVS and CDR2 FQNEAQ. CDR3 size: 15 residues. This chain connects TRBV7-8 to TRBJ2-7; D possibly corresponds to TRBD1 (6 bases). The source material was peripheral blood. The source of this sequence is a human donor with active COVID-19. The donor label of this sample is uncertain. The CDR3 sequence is CASSSPGTPAYEQYF. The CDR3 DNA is TGTGCCAGCAGCTCCCCCGGGACACCGGCCTACGAGCAGTACTTC.